The 15 T cell receptor beta chains presented below share a single source sample, sequenced in a study of blood T cell repertoires in COVID-19. This table comes from immunoSEQ multiplex PCR, and its TCRdb copy is limited to in-frame clones, with some not included. Among 250,000 to 300,000 clones listed, around 90% were seen once. The specimen was peripheral blood. These receptors originate from a woman in her 70s with COVID-19, enrolled during active disease.

The chain links TRBV6-5 to TRBJ1-2; 7 nucleotides match TRBD1. Trimming at V came to 7 bases and at J to 5 bases, leaving 10 bases not matched to a gene. The CDR3 runs to 14 residues. Per the germline V gene, CDR1 is MNHEY and CDR2 is SVGAGI. The CDR3 is CASTLRAGGYGYTF. The CDR3 DNA is TGTGCCAGCACCCTTAGAGCAGGGGGTTATGGCTACACCTTC.

V is TRBV27 and J is TRBJ2-1, with 11 bases aligning to TRBD2. The junction had 4 bases not matched to a gene; V was cut back by 2 bases and J by 7 bases. This CDR3 contains 15 residues. Germline CDR1 MNHEY, CDR2 SMNVEV (reference sequence). The CDR3 coding sequence is TGTGCCAGCAGTTTAGCTTCTAGCGGGAGGAATGAGCAGTTCTTC. It yields the protein CASSLASSGRNEQFF.

The J gene is TRBJ1-1, the V gene TRBV9; D gene ambiguous. Trimming cost V 4 bases and J 1 base, with 8 bases left between them. The CDR3 length is 13 residues. The germline V gene encodes CDR1 SGDLS and CDR2 YYNGEE. The CDR3 here is CASSPYTNTEAFF. As DNA, the CDR3 is TGTGCCAGCAGCCCTTACACGAACACTGAAGCTTTCTTT. Full variable domain (outside the CDR3, taken from reference TRBV9 and TRBJ1-1): DSGVTQTPKHLITATGQRVTLRCSPRSGDLSVYWYQQSLDQGLQFLIQYYNGEERAKGNILERFSAQQFPDLHSELNLSSLELGDSALYFCASSPYTNTEAFFGQGTRLTVV.

The chain recombines TRBV29-1 with TRBJ2-6; 8 nucleotides align to TRBD1. V shed 5 bases, J shed 0 bases, and the junction held 6 bases outside the gene matches. Per germline, CDR1 SQVTM and CDR2 ANQGSEA. The CDR3 totals 16 residues. The CDR3 sequence: CSVRGQASSGANVLTF. The CDR3 coding sequence is TGCAGCGTTCGGGGACAGGCAAGCTCTGGGGCCAACGTCCTGACTTTC. The full variable domain, completed using reference TRBV29-1 and TRBJ2-6, is SAVISQKPSRDICQRGTSLTIQCQVDSQVTMMFWYRQQPGQSLTLIATANQGSEATYESGFVIDKFPISRPNLTFSTLTVSNMSPEDSSIYLCSVRGQASSGANVLTFGAGSRLTVL.

The V call is TRBV3-1 (or the pseudogene TRBV3-2), the J call TRBJ2-2; D ambiguous. The V end was cut by 0 bases, the J end by 9 bases, with 8 bases between. Germline V gives CDR1 LGHDT, CDR2 YNNKEL (reference sequence). The CDR3 is made up of 13 amino acids. The CDR3 region has the DNA TGTGCCAGCAGCCAAGAGGGCAGGAGGGAGCTGTTTTTT. Translation: CASSQEGRRELFF.

This clone has more than one count but fewer than ten. The same CDR3 can be traced to other DNA sequences in this sample. The V call is TRBV20-1, the J call TRBJ1-2, with 9 bases identical to TRBD1. The junction had 4 bases not matched to a gene; V was cut back by 3 bases and J by 5 bases. The CDR3 totals 13 residues. Germline loops: CDR1 DFQATT, CDR2 SNEGSKA (reference sequence). CDR3 residues: CSASPGQGYGYTF. As DNA, the CDR3 is TGCAGTGCTAGTCCCGGACAGGGGTATGGCTACACCTTC.

This clone has only one observation. The chain joins TRBV6-5 to TRBJ2-3; 9 nucleotides line up with TRBD2. Germline V lookup: CDR1 MNHEY, CDR2 SVGAGI. This CDR3 region has 14 residues. After removal of 7 bases from V and 3 bases from J, the junction contained 5 bases not matched to a gene. CDR3 nucleotide sequence: TGTGCCAGCAAGAAAGCGGGAGGAACAGATACGCAGTATTTT. Protein product: CASKKAGGTDTQYF.

This chain links TRBV5-4 with TRBJ1-6; D is perhaps TRBD1 (5 bases). Germline V gene lookup returns CDR1 SGHNT and CDR2 YYREEE (reference sequence). Between the trimmed V and J ends, which lost 2 bases and 9 bases, there was a span of 15 bases. This CDR3 has 15 residues. CDR3 sequence: CASSLDSTPGSPLHF. For the CDR3, the DNA is TGTGCCAGCAGCTTAGACAGTACACCCGGTTCACCCCTCCACTTT.

The genes are TRBV29-1 and TRBJ2-1; 10 bases agree with TRBD1. CDR1 SQVTM and CDR2 ANQGSEA come from the germline V gene. Unmatched junction bases numbered 0, after V lost 4 bases and J lost 9 bases. The CDR3 extends over 11 amino acids. The CDR3 nucleotides read TGCAGCGTTGGGACAGGGGGTGAGCAGTTCTTC. It yields the protein CSVGTGGEQFF.

This rearrangement joins TRBV2 to TRBJ2-2; 9 bases are a match to TRBD1. Trimming took 4 bases from V and 5 from J; bases not matched to a gene: 5. Germline lookup yields CDR1 SNHLY and CDR2 FYNNEI. The CDR3 runs 15 residues. CDR3: CASSVNRGHTGELFF. CDR3 nucleotides: TGTGCCAGCAGTGTTAACAGGGGGCATACCGGGGAGCTGTTTTTT.

This rearrangement joins TRBV2 to TRBJ2-5, with a tentative D call TRBD1 (7 bases). The length of the CDR3 is 14 residues. Trimming shortened V by 3 bases and J by 4 bases, and 12 bases separated the two germline ends. Per germline, CDR1 SNHLY and CDR2 FYNNEI. The CDR3 coding sequence is TGTGCCAGCAGTGAGAACAGGGGAGGAGAGACCCAGTACTTC. This translates into CASSENRGGETQYF.

This clone is a singleton in its sample. This chain connects TRBV28 to TRBJ1-1; D is perhaps TRBD1 (6 bases). This CDR3 has 18 amino acids. V was shortened by 5 bases and J by 1 base, with 23 bases between the two germline ends. Per the germline V gene, CDR1 is MDHEN and CDR2 is SYDVKM. In DNA form, the CDR3 reads TGTGCCAGCAGTCCCCCCTTATCACAGGGACGGGAGAACACTGAAGCTTTCTTT. The encoded protein is CASSPPLSQGRENTEAFF.

This clone was counted a few times. The V call is TRBV2, the J call TRBJ1-1; weak D call: TRBD1 (6 bases). The germline V gene has CDR1 SNHLY and CDR2 FYNNEI. V lost 4 bases to trimming and J lost 3 bases, with 12 bases between them. The CDR3 contains 14 residues. CDR3 sequence (DNA): TGTGCCAGCAGTGCCCAGGGGTCGGACACTGAAGCTTTCTTT. Its translation: CASSAQGSDTEAFF.

This chain uses TRBV6-2 or TRBV6-3 with TRBJ2-3; 7 bases match TRBD1. Trimming took 5 bases from V and 5 from J; bases not matched to a gene: 10. The germline V gene has CDR1 MNHEY and CDR2 SVGEGT. This CDR3 is 15 amino acids long. The CDR3 sequence is CASSQDRDPKDTQYF. In DNA form, the CDR3 reads TGTGCCAGCAGTCAAGACAGGGACCCCAAAGATACGCAGTATTTT.

The rearrangement uses TRBV28 and TRBJ2-3; 7 bases map to TRBD2. Germline V gene lookup returns CDR1 MDHEN and CDR2 SYDVKM. Losses at the gene ends were 5 bases for V and 0 bases for J; bases not matched to a gene: 11. CDR3 size: 17 residues. The CDR3 sequence is CASSPAGAPSSTDTQYF. The CDR3 coding sequence is TGTGCCAGCAGTCCTGCGGGAGCCCCGTCAAGCACAGATACGCAGTATTTT.